The subject of this entry is one TCR beta chain. The data stem from a study of T cells in Graves' hyperthyroidism and ophthalmopathy. V shed 2 bases and J 0 bases; nucleotides not matched to a gene: 12. Germline V gene lookup returns CDR1 KGHDR and CDR2 SFDVKD. The CDR3 is 20 residues long. The source material, RNA transcripts, was used to amplify TCR beta CDR3 regions. First-round RT-PCR with HTBI primers amplified the TCR CDR3 region. TCRdb analysed the multiplex PCR reads with MiXCR anew, one entry per CDR3 protein. Among a few hundred thousand distinct CDR3 sequences listed, around 15% were seen once.

The source of this sequence is a woman in her forties or fifties with Graves' hyperthyroidism that later progressed to Graves' ophthalmopathy. Sequencing was performed on blood. V usage is TRBV24-1 and J usage is TRBJ2-3; TRBD2 matches 11 bases. This CDR3 reads CATSDSQLFRTSGSTDTQYF. CDR3 sequence (DNA): TGTGCCACCAGTGATTCCCAGCTGTTTAGGACTAGCGGGAGCACAGATACGCAGTATTTT.